Below, 6 T cell receptor beta chains from the same sample are listed, as sequenced in a study of T cells in Graves' hyperthyroidism and ophthalmopathy. What was amplified from RNA transcripts were TCR beta CDR3 regions. During a first-round RT-PCR of the TCR CDR3, the HTBI primer set was used. TCRdb called the multiplex PCR reads again in MiXCR, with one record for every CDR3 protein. The data show 600,000 or so distinct CDR3 sequences, 15% to 20% seen once. The source material was blood. The receptors come from a woman in her 30s with Graves' hyperthyroidism.

The CDR3 spells CASSDRQYEQYF. The CDR3 DNA is TGTGCCAGCAGCGACAGACAGTACGAGCAGTACTTC. The genes are TRBV7-9 and TRBJ2-7; tentatively, D is TRBD1 (5 bases). CDR3 length: 12 amino acids. In germline, CDR1 is SEHNR, CDR2 FQNEAQ (reference sequence). With 5 bases removed from V and 4 bases from J, the gap between germline ends came to 9 bases.

This clonotype was found a few times. The chain has TRBV30 and TRBJ2-2, with 7 bases aligning to TRBD2. This CDR3 spans 15 amino acids. After removal of 4 bases from V and 2 bases from J, the junction contained 7 bases not matched to a gene. Looked up from germline, CDR1 is GTSNPN and CDR2 is SVGIG (reference sequence). In DNA, the CDR3 is TGTGCCTGGAACAGACTAGCCGCAAACACCGGGGAGCTGTTTTTT. This encodes CAWNRLAANTGELFF.

In this sample, this clonotype turned up many times. The chain uses TRBV28 and TRBJ2-3; D gene unclear. In germline, CDR1 is MDHEN, CDR2 SYDVKM. V lost 6 bases to trimming and J lost 1 base, with 2 bases between them. The CDR3 consists of 11 residues. CDR3 nucleotide sequence: TGTGCCAGCAGCCGCACAGATACGCAGTATTTT. Its protein product is CASSRTDTQYF.

The table lists this clonotype with many counts. The rearrangement uses TRBV6-2 or TRBV6-3 and TRBJ1-5; no firm D call. Trimming took 2 bases from V and 4 from J, leaving 9 bases between them. This CDR3 contains 14 residues. Germline V gene sequence: CDR1 MNHEY, CDR2 SVGEGT. The CDR3: CASSYLDGNQPQHF. In nucleotides, the CDR3 is TGTGCCAGCAGTTACCTCGACGGTAATCAGCCCCAGCATTTT.

About this clonotype itself: This sequence may be a read error, since a much larger clone differs from it by one base. The chain employs TRBV20-1 and TRBJ2-3; 12 bases match TRBD2. CDR3 size: 16 residues. Looked up from germline, CDR1 is DFQATT and CDR2 is SNEGSKA (reference sequence). The J segment lost 7 bases and the V segment lost 3 bases, leaving 11 bases of the junction unmatched. Here the CDR3 DNA reads TGCAGTGCTAGGCTAGCGGGAGGGCCTATCGCATATACGCAGTATTTT. This gives the protein CSARLAGGPIAYTQYF.

This clonotype was recorded at least ten times. This chain links TRBV6-1 with TRBJ2-7, with 11 bases identical to TRBD2. V shed 4 bases and J 4 bases; nucleotides not matched to a gene: 6. Germline V lookup: CDR1 MNHNS, CDR2 SASEGT. CDR3 length equals 15 residues. In nucleotides, the CDR3 is TGTGCCAGCAGTGTACTAGCGGGAGTATGGTACGAGCAGTACTTC. Protein sequence: CASSVLAGVWYEQYF.